The entry below gives a single T cell receptor beta chain sequence along with its context. The table came from immunoSEQ multiplex PCR; TCRdb's copy has only in-frame clones and leaves some out. The profile shows about 15,000 clones, 65% to 75% of them singletons. The data are from a study of T cells after somatic rescue of genetic block. Germline CDR1 SGHVS, CDR2 FQNEAQ. The CDR3 contains 15 residues. Trimming stripped 4 bases from V and 7 bases from J, with 16 bases between. This receptor was identified in a boy between 10 and 17 years old. Input material: peripheral blood mononuclear cells (PBMCs). The genes are TRBV7-8 and TRBJ1-4; D remains ambiguous. CDR3 region: CASSYTSGGGEKLFF. CDR3 bases: TGTGCCAGCAGCTATACTTCAGGCGGAGGTGAAAAACTGTTTTTT.